These 31 T cell receptor beta chains originate from one sample sequenced in a study of blood T cells in healthy people across ages. Primed by a sample-barcoded 5' primer and a J-beta primer mix, a second PCR proceeded for 7 to 11 cycles. TCRdb processed the 5' RACE reads anew with MiXCR; each CDR3 protein has one entry. This sample carries around 1,500,000 distinct CDR3 sequences, over 25% of them seen once, and the ten largest clones take 7.7%. The sample taken for sequencing was blood. The receptor set was obtained from a woman aged 25 to 39 in good health.

V and J are TRBV2 and TRBJ2-6, with a possible D match to TRBD1 (6 bases). The V gene's germline CDR1 is SNHLY and CDR2 FYNNEI. This CDR3 has 18 residues. With 5 bases removed from V and 4 bases from J, the gap between germline ends came to 21 bases. CDR3 sequence: CASSRTGTLQGGANVLTF. The DNA of the CDR3 is TGTGCCAGCAGTCGTACCGGGACACTTCAGGGAGGGGCCAACGTCCTGACTTTC.

Many counts were recorded for this clonotype. The CDR3 loop is CASTVGGGHNEQFF. Written as DNA, the CDR3 is TGTGCCAGCACCGTCGGGGGTGGACACAATGAGCAGTTCTTC. The chain combines TRBV7-3 with TRBJ2-1; tentative D call: TRBD2 (6 bases). The CDR3 sequence is 14 residues long. Deletions cut 7 bases from V and 5 bases from J, with 15 bases between. Germline V gives CDR1 SGHTA, CDR2 FQGTGA.

The sample holds many counts of this clonotype. V is TRBV4-3 and J is TRBJ1-2, with no clear D. The CDR3 spans 14 residues. The ends were cut back, 0 bases at V and 4 bases at J, with 9 bases in the middle. Germline CDR1 is LGHNA and CDR2 is YSLEER. The CDR3 bases are TGCGCCAGCAGCCAAGAGAGGACCAGCTATGGCTACACCTTC. Its translation is CASSQERTSYGYTF.

This clonotype appeared many times. The rearrangement links TRBV5-1 to TRBJ2-3; D might be TRBD1 or TRBD2, each matching 5 bases. CDR3 length equals 14 residues. V was shortened by 0 bases and J by 2 bases, with 7 bases between the two germline ends. Germline CDR1 SGHRS, CDR2 YFSETQ. CDR3 region: CASSLVGTTDTQYF. In DNA form, the CDR3 reads TGCGCCAGCAGCTTGGTCGGGACCACAGATACGCAGTATTTT.

This clonotype showed up just once. The chain links TRBV6-5 to TRBJ1-5; no definite D call. Between the trimmed V and J ends, which lost 2 bases and 5 bases, there was a span of 7 bases. Germline V gene data show CDR1 as MNHEY and CDR2 as SVGAGI. This CDR3 has 13 residues. CDR3 sequence (DNA): TGTGCCAGCAGTTACATGCGGGATCAGCCCCAGCATTTT. It encodes CASSYMRDQPQHF.

The chain is built from TRBV19 and TRBJ2-2, with a possible D match to TRBD2 (6 bases). CDR3 length: 14 residues. Germline V gene sequence: CDR1 LNHDA, CDR2 SQIVND (reference sequence). The V end lost 6 bases, the J end lost 5 bases, and 13 bases lay between the germline ends. This CDR3 is CASRSRGWTGELFF. The CDR3 bases are TGTGCCAGTAGGTCCCGGGGGTGGACCGGGGAGCTGTTTTTT.

V gene TRBV6-5 combines with J gene TRBJ1-2, with 9 bases matching TRBD1. The CDR3 covers 14 residues. CDR1 and CDR2 from the germline V gene are MNHEY and SVGAGI. Trimming removed 6 bases from V and 8 bases from J; junction bases left unmatched: 10. Written as DNA, the CDR3 is TGTGCCAGCAGCCGTGGAAACAGGGGGCGAGGCTACACCTTC. It is translated as CASSRGNRGRGYTF.

The J gene is TRBJ1-5, the V gene TRBV14, with D possibly being TRBD1 (6 bases). Looked up from germline, CDR1 is SGHDN and CDR2 is FVKESK. CDR3 size: 19 residues. The V and J ends lost 4 bases and 0 bases respectively, with 22 bases between them. The CDR3 region is CASSPRDRPLKFSNQPQHF. DNA of the CDR3: TGTGCCAGCAGCCCTCGCGACAGGCCACTTAAATTTAGCAATCAGCCCCAGCATTTT.

The chain combines TRBV20-1 with TRBJ2-1; 8 nucleotides align to TRBD2. V lost 7 bases and J lost 4; bases outside the gene matches: 12. Germline CDR1 reads DFQATT; CDR2 reads SNEGSKA (reference sequence). The CDR3 consists of 15 residues. CDR3 region: CSVKRSGGLYNEQFF. In DNA, the CDR3 is TGCAGTGTTAAACGGAGCGGGGGCCTTTACAATGAGCAGTTCTTC.

The V gene is TRBV5-1, the J gene TRBJ2-1; D is possibly TRBD1 (8 bases). Germline CDR1 reads SGHRS; CDR2 reads YFSETQ. Trimming shortened V by 4 bases and J by 6 bases, and 23 bases separated the two germline ends. There are 17 residues in the CDR3. DNA for the CDR3: TGCGCCAGCAGCCTACCCTGGACAGGGAGGGAATCCAATGAGCAGTTCTTC. The encoded protein is CASSLPWTGRESNEQFF.

This clonotype has a count of ten or more. The chain uses TRBV7-9 and TRBJ2-1; 10 nucleotides line up with TRBD2. V was clipped by 4 bases and J by 4 bases; unmatched bases: 10. Germline assignment: CDR1 SEHNR and CDR2 FQNEAQ (reference sequence). The CDR3 spans 17 residues. CDR3 nucleotide sequence: TGTGCCAGCAGCTCCAACCCCCTAGCGGGGGTTTACAATGAGCAGTTCTTC. This translates into CASSSNPLAGVYNEQFF.

A few counts support this clonotype. V and J are TRBV6-5 and TRBJ2-3; no firm D call. Germline V gene sequence: CDR1 MNHEY, CDR2 SVGAGI. V lost 8 bases and J lost 2, with 11 bases in between. This CDR3 has 13 amino acids. This CDR3 reads CASRKTNTDTQYF. CDR3 bases: TGTGCCAGCCGAAAGACCAACACAGATACGCAGTATTTT.

This rearrangement joins TRBV6-2 or TRBV6-3 to TRBJ1-1; D is unclear. This CDR3 is built from 15 residues. In germline, CDR1 is MNHEY, CDR2 SVGEGT. Trimming cost V 0 bases and J 8 bases, with 16 bases left between them. CDR3 protein: CASSYSRLEDYEAFF. The CDR3, as DNA: TGTGCCAGCAGTTACTCCCGGCTCGAGGACTACGAAGCTTTCTTT.

Ten or more counts support this clonotype. CDR3: CASSFITGELFF. The CDR3 bases are TGTGCCAGCAGTTTTATCACCGGGGAGCTGTTTTTT. The chain carries TRBV12-3 or TRBV12-4 and TRBJ2-2; D gene unclear. This CDR3 is 12 amino acids long. V shed 3 bases and J shed 4 bases, with 3 bases lying between them.

This clonotype showed up just a few times. This chain links TRBV29-1 with TRBJ2-7; D may be TRBD2 (5 bases). The length of the CDR3 is 14 residues. Germline-derived CDR1 and CDR2 are SQVTM and ANQGSEA. Trimming pared 0 bases from V and 9 bases from J, leaving 18 bases between. CDR3 DNA: TGCAGCGTTGAAGATGCGGGCGGAGCTACCCGGCAGTACTTC. Translation gives CSVEDAGGATRQYF.

This chain's CDR3 is CSVERAGGGRETQYF. The CDR3 bases are TGCAGCGTTGAACGAGCGGGAGGGGGCAGAGAGACCCAGTACTTC. The rearrangement joins TRBV29-1 to TRBJ2-4, with 10 bases fitting TRBD2. The assigned J gene may be wrong: the sequence end matches TRBJ2-5 better. Per germline, CDR1 SQVTM and CDR2 ANQGSEA. The CDR3 totals 15 residues.

This clonotype showed up just a few times. The chain combines TRBV3-1 with TRBJ2-6, with D perhaps matching TRBD1 (6 bases). Between the trimmed V and J ends, which lost 4 bases and 4 bases, there was a span of 11 bases. Germline V gene data show CDR1 as LGHDT and CDR2 as YNNKEL (reference sequence). The CDR3 loop spans 15 amino acids. CDR3 nucleotides: TGTGCCAGCAGCCCAGGGACACCCGGGGCCAACGTCCTGACTTTC. Amino acid sequence: CASSPGTPGANVLTF. The entire variable domain, with the rest obtained from reference TRBV3-1 and TRBJ2-6, is as follows: DTAVSQTPKYLVTQMGNDKSIKCEQNLGHDTMYWYKQDSKKFLKIMFSYNNKELIINETVPNRFSPKSPDKAHLNLHINSLELGDSAVYFCASSPGTPGANVLTFGAGSRLTVL.

This rearrangement joins TRBV6-5 to TRBJ1-2; 7 bases are a match to TRBD1. In germline, CDR1 is MNHEY, CDR2 SVGAGI. CDR3 size: 13 residues. The V gene end was trimmed by 7 bases and the J gene end by 3 bases; junction bases not matched to a gene: 5. CDR3 loop: CASTTQGDYGYTF. The CDR3 DNA reads TGTGCCAGCACCACCCAGGGGGACTATGGCTACACCTTC.

This clonotype was observed many times. This chain joins TRBV29-1 and TRBJ1-2; D is undetermined. The germline V and J ends were trimmed by 6 bases and 4 bases, with 12 bases remaining between them. The CDR3 is made up of 12 amino acids. Looked up from germline, CDR1 is SQVTM and CDR2 is ANQGSEA. The CDR3 DNA is TGCAGCGTCCTCGACACCGGCTATGGCTACACCTTC. It specifies CSVLDTGYGYTF.

This clonotype was counted a few times. The V and J genes are TRBV6-6 and TRBJ1-2; tentatively, D is TRBD1 (5 bases). CDR3 size: 15 residues. The V gene lost 6 bases and the J gene lost 0 bases, with 14 bases spanning the gap. Germline CDR1 reads MNHNY; CDR2 reads SVGAGI (reference sequence). The CDR3: CASRFEGTANYGYTF. CDR3 bases: TGTGCCAGCAGGTTCGAGGGGACTGCTAACTATGGCTACACCTTC.

In this sample, this clonotype turned up many times. This chain links TRBV29-1 with TRBJ2-3; D unclear. The CDR3 spans 14 residues. V gave up 2 bases and J gave up 6 bases, with 15 bases separating them. Germline loops: CDR1 SQVTM, CDR2 ANQGSEA. Here the CDR3 DNA reads TGCAGCGTTGAATCCCCGGGCGGCTCTGATACGCAGTATTTT. Its protein product is CSVESPGGSDTQYF.

The genes are TRBV7-2 and TRBJ2-3; the D gene is possibly TRBD2 (5 bases). V was clipped by 5 bases and J by 0 bases, with 12 bases between them. Germline values: CDR1 SGHTA, CDR2 FQGNSA. The CDR3 contains 15 residues. The DNA of the CDR3 is TGTGCCAGCAGCGCAGGACTGGGTAGCACAGATACGCAGTATTTT. This translates into CASSAGLGSTDTQYF.

V is TRBV6-2 or TRBV6-3 and J is TRBJ2-7; a possible D gene is TRBD2 (5 bases). Trimming removed 0 bases from V and 5 bases from J, with 11 bases in between. Per the germline V gene, CDR1 is MNHEY and CDR2 is SVGEGT. The CDR3 spans 14 residues. CDR3 amino acids: CASSYSGSFDEQYF. The CDR3, as DNA: TGTGCCAGCAGTTACTCGGGGAGTTTTGACGAGCAGTACTTC.

This clonotype was picked up a small number of times. V is TRBV4-3 and J is TRBJ2-7; 11 bases agree with TRBD2. The CDR3 loop spans 19 amino acids. Germline lookup yields CDR1 LGHNA and CDR2 YSLEER. V dropped 1 base and J dropped 2; count of bases not matched to a gene: 13. The DNA of the CDR3 is TGCGCCAGCAGCCAAGCCCTTTGGCTAGCGGGAGGTACTACCTACGAGCAGTACTTC. Translating gives CASSQALWLAGGTTYEQYF.

The table lists this clonotype with a few counts. The genes are TRBV7-6 and TRBJ1-2; TRBD1 might be the D (6 bases). Trimming pared 5 bases from V and 7 bases from J, leaving 14 bases between. Germline V lookup: CDR1 SGHVS, CDR2 FNYEAQ. This CDR3 contains 13 residues. The CDR3 region is CASSLSNRAGYTF. The CDR3 bases are TGTGCCAGCAGCCTGTCGAACAGGGCTGGCTACACCTTC.

There are a few counts of this clonotype. This chain joins TRBV28 and TRBJ1-5, with D possibly TRBD1 on 6 matching bases. V was clipped by 8 bases and J by 2 bases, with 19 bases between them. Looked up from germline, CDR1 is MDHEN and CDR2 is SYDVKM. The CDR3 totals 16 residues. CDR3 protein: CASRLGGEGGNQPQHF. The DNA for the CDR3 is TGTGCCAGCCGCCTTGGGGGGGAGGGGGGCAATCAGCCCCAGCATTTT.

On this clonotype itself: A clone one base away is much larger, so this may be a read error. This chain joins TRBV2 and TRBJ2-7, with TRBD1 matching over 8 bases. The J segment lost 0 bases and the V segment lost 6 bases, leaving 4 bases of the junction unmatched. CDR1 and CDR2 (germline): SNHLY, FYNNEI. The length of the CDR3 is 14 residues. The chain's CDR3 is CASRRQGSSYEQYF. CDR3 sequence (DNA): TGTGCCAGCAGAAGACAGGGGAGCTCCTACGAGCAGTACTTC.

This clonotype was counted between two and nine times. The chain combines TRBV12-3 or TRBV12-4 with TRBJ2-1, with D perhaps matching TRBD1 or TRBD2 (5 bases each). V lost 6 bases and J 5 bases, leaving 14 bases between the germline ends. The CDR3 covers 14 residues. The CDR3 loop is CASRSPGTHNEQFF. CDR3 coding DNA: TGTGCCAGCAGGTCCCCTGGGACCCACAATGAGCAGTTCTTC.

V usage is TRBV19 and J usage is TRBJ1-4; D gene ambiguous. Germline assignment: CDR1 LNHDA and CDR2 SQIVND (reference sequence). The CDR3 extends over 14 amino acids. Deletions cut 9 bases from V and 1 base from J, with 12 bases between. The chain's CDR3 is CASSTPETNEKLFF. In DNA, the CDR3 is TGTGCCAGCTCAACCCCGGAAACTAATGAAAAACTGTTTTTT.

In this sample, this clonotype turned up a few times. At one end the junction does not follow the germline gene, possibly because of a read error. The chain recombines TRBV11-2 with TRBJ2-1; D is unresolved. This CDR3 has 15 amino acids. The germline V gene has CDR1 SGHAT and CDR2 FQNNGV. The DNA for the CDR3 is TGTGCCAACAGCTTAGTGAGTTCCGGGTACAATGAGCAGTTCTTC. It is translated as CANSLVSSGYNEQFF.

The sample holds a few counts of this clonotype. This chain links TRBV10-3 with TRBJ1-1; no clear D gene. V lost 2 bases and J 11 bases, leaving 15 bases between the germline ends. CDR1 and CDR2 from the germline V gene are ENHRY and SYGVKD. There are 13 residues in the CDR3. The CDR3 loop is CAISEREGKDAFF. The CDR3 nucleotides read TGTGCCATCAGTGAGCGGGAGGGAAAGGATGCTTTCTTT.